The 11 T cell receptor beta chains given below trace back to one sample, sequenced in a study of somatic mutations in cytotoxic T cells in rheumatoid arthritis. Assay used: immunoSEQ multiplex PCR; TCRdb lists only in-frame clones, some missing. The table lists fewer than 15,000 clones, around 70% of them singletons. Sequencing used CD8+ T cells sorted from blood. Every receptor here comes from an adult with rheumatoid arthritis.

This chain connects TRBV13 to TRBJ2-7; 10 bases fit TRBD1. CDR1 is PRHDT, CDR2 FYEKMQ, per germline (reference sequence). The CDR3 totals 14 residues. The V segment lost 4 bases and the J segment 6 bases; nucleotides outside the gene matches: 6. CDR3 bases: TGTGCCAGCAGCTCCGGGACAGGGGCCGGCGAGCAGTACTTC. This translates into CASSSGTGAGEQYF. The full variable domain, rest sourced from reference TRBV13 and TRBJ2-7, is AAGVIQSPRHLIKEKRETATLKCYPIPRHDTVYWYQQGPGQDPQFLISFYEKMQSDKGSIPDRFSAQQFSDYHSELNMSSLELGDSALYFCASSSGTGAGEQYFGPGTRLTVT.

This chain connects TRBV27 to TRBJ1-2, with TRBD1 as a possible D gene (6 bases). The CDR3 extends over 13 amino acids. V was pared by 3 bases and J by 8 bases, with 13 bases between. The germline CDR1 and CDR2 sequences are MNHEY and SMNVEV (reference sequence). Here the CDR3 reads CASSFVRGEGYTF. The DNA for the CDR3 is TGTGCCAGCAGTTTTGTCAGGGGAGAAGGCTACACCTTC.

The J gene is TRBJ2-1, the V gene TRBV13; D gene uncertain. V was pared by 3 bases and J by 6 bases, with 3 bases between. This CDR3 is built from 11 residues. CDR1 is PRHDT and CDR2 is FYEKMQ in the germline V gene (reference sequence). This CDR3 reads CASSFGNEQFF. In nucleotides, the CDR3 is TGTGCCAGCAGCTTTGGCAATGAGCAGTTCTTC.

V and J are TRBV18 and TRBJ2-1; D call uncertain. CDR3 length: 14 amino acids. Germline lookup yields CDR1 KGHSH and CDR2 LQKENI. V was trimmed by 1 base and J by 8 bases, leaving 12 bases between them. CDR3 sequence reads: CASSPRDFLHEQFF. CDR3 nucleotide sequence: TGTGCCAGCTCACCACGAGACTTTCTCCATGAGCAGTTCTTC.

This clone was recorded a few times. The genes are TRBV29-1 and TRBJ1-2, with D possibly being TRBD1 (6 bases). This CDR3 is built from 13 residues. From germline, CDR1 is SQVTM and CDR2 ANQGSEA. V dropped 3 bases and J dropped 5 bases, with 13 bases sitting between them. The CDR3 region has the DNA TGCAGCGTTGAGGGGGCTCTGGGGTATGGCTACACCTTC. This translates into CSVEGALGYGYTF.

J is TRBJ1-3 and V is TRBV4-3; 10 nucleotides agree with TRBD1. The CDR3 sequence is 15 residues long. Trimming at V came to 5 bases and at J to 8 bases, leaving 9 bases not matched to a gene. The germline V gene encodes CDR1 LGHNA and CDR2 YSLEER. This CDR3 reads CASSDGDRGGDTIYF. The CDR3 DNA sequence: TGCGCCAGCAGCGACGGGGACAGGGGAGGAGACACCATATATTTT.

This clone was seen only a few times. The chain has TRBV30 and TRBJ2-7; D is ambiguous. Trimming removed 1 base at V and 2 bases at J, with 12 bases between. CDR3 size: 14 residues. Germline V CDR1 and CDR2: GTSNPN, SVGIG (reference sequence). This CDR3 reads CAWSGSSWTYEQYF. For the CDR3, the DNA is TGTGCCTGGAGTGGGAGTAGCTGGACCTACGAGCAGTACTTC.

Note on this clone: The sample has other DNA sequences that encode this CDR3 too. The chain is built from TRBV6-1 and TRBJ2-7; D remains ambiguous. The CDR3 contains 12 residues. V lost 3 bases, J lost 1 base, and 4 bases lay in between. Looked up from germline, CDR1 is MNHNS and CDR2 is SASEGT. CDR3 residues: CASSESSYEQYF. CDR3 nucleotide sequence: TGTGCCAGCAGTGAGTCTTCCTACGAGCAGTACTTC.

J is TRBJ1-2 and V is TRBV30, with TRBD1 identical over 7 bases. CDR1 GTSNPN and CDR2 SVGIG come from the germline V gene (reference sequence). The CDR3 consists of 15 residues. Trimming cost V 5 bases and J 0 bases; bases outside gene matches: 9. CDR3 residues: CAWYRQGLSNYGYTF. CDR3 DNA sequence: TGTGCCTGGTACCGACAGGGATTGTCTAACTATGGCTACACCTTC.

Here the CDR3 reads CASSFEQYQETQYF. The CDR3 DNA reads as TGTGCCAGCAGCTTCGAACAGTACCAAGAGACCCAGTACTTC. The chain joins TRBV7-9 to TRBJ2-5; D remains unclear. Trimming stripped 3 bases from V and 0 bases from J, with 8 bases between. The germline V gene has CDR1 SEHNR and CDR2 FQNEAQ (reference sequence). The length of the CDR3 is 14 residues.

This clone showed up just a few times. V and J are TRBV7-8 and TRBJ1-2; TRBD1 is a possible D gene (6 bases). V was shortened by 5 bases and J by 0 bases, with 22 bases between the two germline ends. From germline, CDR1 is SGHVS and CDR2 FQNEAQ. The CDR3 consists of 18 residues. Here the CDR3 DNA reads TGTGCCAGCAGCCCAAGTAAGATTGGGACAACCACTAACTATGGCTACACCTTC. Its translation: CASSPSKIGTTTNYGYTF.